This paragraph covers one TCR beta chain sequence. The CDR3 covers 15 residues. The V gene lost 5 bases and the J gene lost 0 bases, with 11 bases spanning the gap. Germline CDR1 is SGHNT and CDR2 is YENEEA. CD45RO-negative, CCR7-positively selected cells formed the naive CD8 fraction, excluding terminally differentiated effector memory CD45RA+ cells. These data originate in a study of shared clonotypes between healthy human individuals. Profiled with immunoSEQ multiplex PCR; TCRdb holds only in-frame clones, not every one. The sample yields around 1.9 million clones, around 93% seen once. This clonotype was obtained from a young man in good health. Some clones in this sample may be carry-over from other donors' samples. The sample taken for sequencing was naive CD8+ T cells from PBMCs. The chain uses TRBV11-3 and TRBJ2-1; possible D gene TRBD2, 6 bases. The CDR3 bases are TGTGCCAGCAGCCCCCGGGAGAGCTCCTACAATGAGCAGTTCTTC. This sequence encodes CASSPRESSYNEQFF.